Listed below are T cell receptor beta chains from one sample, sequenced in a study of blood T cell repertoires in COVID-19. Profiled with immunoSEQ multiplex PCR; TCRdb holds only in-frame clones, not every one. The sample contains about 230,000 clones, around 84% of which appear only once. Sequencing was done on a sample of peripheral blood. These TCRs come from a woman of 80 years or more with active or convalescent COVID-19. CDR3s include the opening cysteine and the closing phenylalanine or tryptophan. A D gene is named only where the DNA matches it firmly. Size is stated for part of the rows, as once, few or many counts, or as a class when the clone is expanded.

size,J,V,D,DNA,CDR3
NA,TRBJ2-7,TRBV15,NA,TGTGCCACCAGCAGGACTCAGGGCCCCTACGAGCAGTACTTC,CATSRTQGPYEQYF
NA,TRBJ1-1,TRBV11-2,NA,TGTGCCAGCAGCTTAGGTGGGCGTGAAGCTTTCTTT,CASSLGGREAFF
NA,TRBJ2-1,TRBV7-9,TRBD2,TGTGCCAGCAGCTTAGTCCTAGCGGGCTACAATGAGCAGTTCTTC,CASSLVLAGYNEQFF
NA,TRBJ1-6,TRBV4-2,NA,TGTGCCAGCAGCCAAGAAGCAGGGGCTAGGAATAGTCGTAATTCACCCCTCCACTTT,CASSQEAGARNSRNSPLHF
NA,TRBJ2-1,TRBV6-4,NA,TGTGCCAGCAGTGTTTTTTCCGGGGTGTCCTACAATGAGCAGTTCTTC,CASSVFSGVSYNEQFF
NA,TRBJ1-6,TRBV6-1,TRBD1,TGTGCCAGCAGTGCCGGACAGGGGAGGTCCTATAATTCACCCCTCCACTTT,CASSAGQGRSYNSPLHF
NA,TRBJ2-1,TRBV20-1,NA,TGCAGTGTCGGCTACAATGAGCAGTTCTTC,CSVGYNEQFF
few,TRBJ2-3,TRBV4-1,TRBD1,TGCGCCAGCAGCCAACGGACAGGGCCAGATACGCAGTATTTT,CASSQRTGPDTQYF
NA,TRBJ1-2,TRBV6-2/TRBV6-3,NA,TGTGCCAGCAGTTACGCGCAGGGGAATTATGGCTACACCTTC,CASSYAQGNYGYTF
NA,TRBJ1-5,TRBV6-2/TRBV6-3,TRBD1,TGTGCCAGCAGTGCTGTAAGACAGGGGTGGAATCAGCCCCAGCATTTT,CASSAVRQGWNQPQHF
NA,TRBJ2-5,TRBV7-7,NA,TGTGCTAGCAGCTTAGTCAGGGGTGGAGAGACCCAGTACTTC,CASSLVRGGETQYF